What follows are 11 T cell receptor beta chains derived from one specimen sequenced in a study of tissue T cells after allogeneic stem cell transplantation. Some clones are missing from TCRdb's copy, which holds only in-frame ones; the method was immunoSEQ multiplex PCR. The sample has some 25,000 clones, less than 75% seen once. Source: tissue from the ileum, taken at autopsy. The receptors originated from a female donor at least 60 years old with lung cancer.

This clone was seen more than once but under ten times. The rearrangement uses TRBV11-2 and TRBJ2-3; 8 bases are a match to TRBD1. CDR3 length equals 16 residues. Looked up from germline, CDR1 is SGHAT and CDR2 is FQNNGV. V dropped 1 base and J dropped 4; count of bases not matched to a gene: 7. CDR3 nucleotides: TGTGCCAGCAGCTTAGGACAGGGGTTTGTGGCAGATACGCAGTATTTT. It specifies CASSLGQGFVADTQYF.

The chain is built from TRBV2 and TRBJ2-7; TRBD1 matches 10 bases. The length of the CDR3 is 14 residues. CDR1 is SNHLY and CDR2 is FYNNEI in the germline V gene. With V trimmed by 2 bases and J by 4 bases, 2 bases remained unmatched. The chain's CDR3 is CASSERQGAYEQYF. The DNA for the CDR3 is TGTGCCAGCAGTGAAAGACAGGGGGCATACGAGCAGTACTTC.

This clone was detected once. J is TRBJ1-2 and V is TRBV27; D is unresolved. Germline loops: CDR1 MNHEY, CDR2 SMNVEV (reference sequence). The CDR3 covers 14 residues. Trimming left V 1 base short and J 7 bases short, with 13 bases between. DNA for the CDR3: TGTGCCAGCAGTTTATACAGCAGTACCAGTGGCTACACCTTC. Protein: CASSLYSSTSGYTF.

The chain has TRBV7-9 and TRBJ1-2, with a possible D match to TRBD1 (5 bases). CDR1 and CDR2 from the germline V gene are SEHNR and FQNEAQ (reference sequence). V lost 1 base and J 4 bases, leaving 10 bases between the germline ends. This CDR3 comprises 14 residues. Written as DNA, the CDR3 is TGTGCCAGCAGCTTAGTCCAGGGAGTCTATGGCTACACCTTC. Translated: CASSLVQGVYGYTF.

The V gene is TRBV7-9, the J gene TRBJ1-1; no reliable D call. The CDR3 covers 13 residues. Trimming took off 2 bases at V and 0 bases at J, with 4 bases between the two ends. Germline V gene lookup returns CDR1 SEHNR and CDR2 FQNEAQ (reference sequence). DNA of the CDR3: TGTGCCAGCAGCTTACGTATGAACACTGAAGCTTTCTTT. Amino acids: CASSLRMNTEAFF.

The V and J genes are TRBV7-3 and TRBJ2-1; 8 positions match TRBD2. The V segment lost 8 bases and the J segment 8 bases; nucleotides outside the gene matches: 5. Germline values: CDR1 SGHTA, CDR2 FQGTGA. The CDR3 length is 12 residues. CDR3: CASGERGYEQFF. CDR3 bases: TGTGCCAGCGGGGAGCGGGGGTATGAGCAGTTCTTC.

This sequence joins TRBV7-3 and TRBJ2-2, with unresolved D. The ends were cut back, 5 bases at V and 0 bases at J, with 7 bases in the middle. Germline V gene sequence: CDR1 SGHTA, CDR2 FQGTGA. CDR3 size: 14 residues. CDR3: CASSLLTNTGELFF. CDR3 coding DNA: TGTGCCAGCAGCCTCTTGACGAACACCGGGGAGCTGTTTTTT.

The chain recombines TRBV7-2 with TRBJ2-1; D not resolved. Germline-derived CDR1 and CDR2 are SGHTA and FQGNSA. Trimming took off 2 bases at V and 6 bases at J, with 8 bases between the two ends. There are 13 residues in the CDR3. The CDR3 reads CASSLTTSNEQFF. In nucleotides, the CDR3 is TGTGCCAGCAGCTTAACTACTTCCAATGAGCAGTTCTTC.

This clone showed up just once. The chain has TRBV14 and TRBJ1-2, with D perhaps matching TRBD1 (5 bases). The CDR3 length is 13 residues. Trimming shortened V by 0 bases and J by 6 bases, and 8 bases separated the two germline ends. The germline CDR1 and CDR2 sequences are SGHDN and FVKESK. CDR3 protein: CASSQDVQDGYTF. CDR3 coding DNA: TGTGCCAGCAGCCAAGACGTACAGGATGGCTACACCTTC.

The chain combines TRBV5-1 with TRBJ2-7; no firm D call. Germline values: CDR1 SGHRS, CDR2 YFSETQ. V shed 0 bases and J shed 3 bases, with 13 bases lying between them. The length of the CDR3 is 15 residues. The CDR3 protein is CASSLDLGSGYEQYF. Written as DNA, the CDR3 is TGCGCCAGCAGCTTGGATCTGGGAAGTGGCTACGAGCAGTACTTC.

J is TRBJ2-3 and V is TRBV4-2, with D uncertain. This CDR3 has 13 amino acids. Germline V CDR1 and CDR2: LGHNA, YNFKEQ. Deletions cut 0 bases from V and 5 bases from J, with 6 bases between. This chain's CDR3 is CASSQDSGDTQYF. For the CDR3, the DNA is TGTGCCAGCAGCCAAGATTCGGGAGATACGCAGTATTTT.